This T cell receptor (beta chain) was identified during a study of blood T cell repertoires in COVID-19. The CDR3 is made up of 15 amino acids. Germline values: CDR1 MNHNY, CDR2 SVGAGI (reference sequence). V trimming: 6 bases; J trimming: 5 bases; junction bases outside the gene matches: 7. The sample holds a few counts of this clone. Study processing details: How many nucleated cells were present was estimated from reference gene primer amplification. Sequencing used immunoSEQ multiplex PCR; TCRdb keeps in-frame clones, though not all of them. V, J and clone size were drawn from that table, and D and trimming were deduced from the DNA. The repertoire holds tens of thousands of clones, about 86% seen once, with roughly 6.3% in the top ten.

V and J are TRBV6-6 and TRBJ1-6; 7 bases line up with TRBD1. The receptor was isolated from a human donor in a cohort sampled during active COVID-19. Sequencing input: peripheral blood. The CDR3 sequence: CASSGQGVDNSPLHF. The CDR3 DNA follows: TGTGCCAGCAGCGGGCAGGGGGTCGATAATTCACCCCTCCACTTT.